One and the same sample provided the 10 T cell receptor beta chains below, sequenced in a study of control samples from healthy donors and cancer patients. Libraries were prepared by immunoSEQ multiplex PCR; TCRdb keeps only in-frame clonotypes and omits some of them. The sample has roughly 55,000 clones, approximately 86% seen once; the top ten hold roughly 3.8%. Source material: blood. Receptor source: a man aged 45-60 years in good health.

The chain has TRBV28 and TRBJ1-2; unclear D gene. The CDR3 is 13 residues long. Per the germline V gene, CDR1 is MDHEN and CDR2 is SYDVKM. Trimming removed 1 base at V and 8 bases at J, with 11 bases between. The CDR3 sequence is CASSLSGFRGYTF. CDR3 in DNA: TGTGCCAGCAGTTTATCCGGGTTCCGCGGCTACACCTTC.

This sequence joins TRBV28 and TRBJ1-1; D is perhaps TRBD1 (5 bases). CDR1 and CDR2 from the germline V gene are MDHEN and SYDVKM. V dropped 5 bases and J dropped 4 bases, with 14 bases sitting between them. This CDR3 spans 14 amino acids. The chain's CDR3 is CASSPHGAGTEAFF. The CDR3 DNA sequence: TGTGCCAGCAGTCCCCACGGGGCGGGCACTGAAGCTTTCTTT.

This clone appeared once. The chain is built from TRBV27 and TRBJ1-5; no clear D gene. Germline-derived CDR1 and CDR2 are MNHEY and SMNVEV (reference sequence). V was clipped by 5 bases and J by 5 bases, with 1 base between them. This CDR3 is 10 amino acids long. The CDR3 DNA follows: TGTGCCAGCAGTGATCAGCCCCAGCATTTT. Translation: CASSDQPQHF.

This chain uses TRBV9 with TRBJ2-1; 9 nucleotides line up with TRBD2. CDR3 length: 17 residues. The germline V gene encodes CDR1 SGDLS and CDR2 YYNGEE. V dropped 3 bases and J dropped 0; count of bases not matched to a gene: 7. CDR3 protein: CASSGLAGRYSYNEQFF. CDR3 nucleotide sequence: TGTGCCAGCAGCGGCCTAGCGGGAAGGTACTCCTACAATGAGCAGTTCTTC.

The chain combines TRBV7-8 with TRBJ1-1; 11 nucleotides agree with TRBD1. The CDR3 length is 19 residues. Germline CDR1 reads SGHVS; CDR2 reads FQNEAQ. The junction had 11 bases not matched to a gene; V was cut back by 2 bases and J by 0 bases. DNA for the CDR3: TGTGCCAGCAGCTTACCCCCCGGGACAGGGGGACATTTGAACACTGAAGCTTTCTTT. As protein: CASSLPPGTGGHLNTEAFF.

The J gene is TRBJ1-2, the V gene TRBV5-1, with 7 bases identical to TRBD1. With 2 bases clipped from V and 6 bases from J, the junction kept 4 bases outside the gene matches. The germline V gene encodes CDR1 SGHRS and CDR2 YFSETQ. The CDR3 consists of 13 residues. CDR3 sequence (DNA): TGCGCCAGCAGCTTTCAAGGACAGGATGGCTACACCTTC. It codes for CASSFQGQDGYTF.

This chain connects TRBV10-3 to TRBJ1-5; 7 bases are shared with TRBD1. This CDR3 spans 14 amino acids. V lost 4 bases and J lost 5; bases outside the gene matches: 5. The germline V gene encodes CDR1 ENHRY and CDR2 SYGVKD. CDR3 sequence reads: CAISADRSDQPQHF. The CDR3 region has the DNA TGTGCCATCAGTGCGGACAGGTCGGATCAGCCCCAGCATTTT.

V is TRBV7-9 and J is TRBJ2-5; D is possibly TRBD2 (7 bases). The CDR3 covers 14 residues. V dropped 4 bases and J dropped 5 bases, with 14 bases sitting between them. The germline V gene encodes CDR1 SEHNR and CDR2 FQNEAQ (reference sequence). The CDR3 protein is CASSSWGGLETQYF. CDR3 DNA sequence: TGTGCCAGCAGCTCTTGGGGGGGGCTTGAGACCCAGTACTTC.

This clone was seen more than once but under ten times. The rearrangement links TRBV6-2 or TRBV6-3 to TRBJ1-2, with TRBD1 matching 10 bases. CDR3 size: 15 residues. Germline CDR1 is MNHEY and CDR2 is SVGEGT. With 6 bases clipped from V and 3 bases from J, the junction kept 7 bases outside the gene matches. Written as DNA, the CDR3 is TGTGCCAGCAGCCACGGACAGGGGGAGGACTATGGCTACACCTTC. Translation: CASSHGQGEDYGYTF.

With respect to this clone: This may be a read error: a much more frequent sequence differs by one nucleotide. The V call is TRBV28, the J call TRBJ2-7, with 7 bases fitting TRBD2. Looked up from germline, CDR1 is MDHEN and CDR2 is SYDVKM. V shed 10 bases and J 4 bases; nucleotides not matched to a gene: 28. The CDR3 length is 19 residues. In nucleotides, the CDR3 is TGTGCCACTAGTTTGGGGCGGGGGAGCGGGGAGGGCCGTTGGTACGAGCAGTACTTC. Residues: CATSLGRGSGEGRWYEQYF.